A single TCR beta chain is shown here with its context. Its target is not known. The data are from a study of OX40 agonist ivuxolimab in advanced cancers. Study background: Across the patients, intravenous ivuxolimab was delivered every 2 weeks at 0.01 to 10 mg/kg.

Study-level results: Expanded clones belonging to CD8+ T cells outnumbered, on average, those of CD4+.

Produced via immunoSEQ multiplex PCR; TCRdb's table is partial and in-frame only. The sample holds some 64,000 clones, over 80% seen once. The V and J ends lost 0 bases and 1 base respectively, with 5 bases between them. Germline CDR1 and CDR2: MGHRA and YSYEKL. The CDR3 has 14 residues. Excluded were patients having autoimmune disease history or systemic immunosuppression. Blood got drawn at baseline, again on cycle 4 day 1, and then on cycle 7 day 1. The chain recombines TRBV4-1 with TRBJ2-3; D is uncertain. The TCR sequence derives from an adult with an advanced solid tumor such as melanoma, head and neck, liver or kidney cancer. The material sequenced was CD4+ or CD8+ T cells sorted from blood, taken in a trial of the OX40 agonist ivuxolimab. CDR3 coding DNA: TGCGCCAGCAGCCAAGAATCCGGCACAGATACGCAGTATTTT. As protein: CASSQESGTDTQYF.